This T cell receptor beta chain is from a study of T cells in Graves' hyperthyroidism and ophthalmopathy. Only a few counts were recorded for this clonotype. Its specificity is not known. In patients aged 18 to 65, hyperthyroidism was newly diagnosed, with duration under 2 months. Study conclusions and caveats: Among clonotypes expanded in thyroid above 0.001, most were also found in blood. A model using 13 V-J features told ophthalmopathy apart from stable hyperthyroidism. The model identified upcoming ophthalmopathy a median approximately 6.4 months ahead of onset.

The CDR3 runs to 12 residues. Germline V gives CDR1 SGHRS, CDR2 YFSETQ. Trimming took 5 bases from V and 5 from J, leaving 10 bases between them. There were TCR beta CDR3 regions amplified from RNA transcripts. The HTBI primer set drove a first-round RT-PCR of the TCR CDR3. TCRdb itself ran the multiplex PCR reads through MiXCR, one entry per CDR3 protein. The table records about 540,000 distinct CDR3 sequences, 46% of them present only once. The receptor's source is a woman aged 18-29 years with Graves' hyperthyroidism. The chain recombines TRBV5-1 with TRBJ2-5; the D is unclear. The specimen was peripheral blood or thyroid tissue (not recorded which). CDR3 bases: TGCGCCAGCAGTTCTAAGGAGGAGACCCAGTACTTC. It encodes CASSSKEETQYF. Looking up the rest from reference TRBV5-1 and TRBJ2-5 gives the full variable domain: KAGVTQTPRYLIKTRGQQVTLSCSPISGHRSVSWYQQTPGQGLQFLFEYFSETQRNKGNFPGRFSGRQFSNSRSEMNVSTLELGDSALYLCASSSKEETQYFGPGTRLLVL.